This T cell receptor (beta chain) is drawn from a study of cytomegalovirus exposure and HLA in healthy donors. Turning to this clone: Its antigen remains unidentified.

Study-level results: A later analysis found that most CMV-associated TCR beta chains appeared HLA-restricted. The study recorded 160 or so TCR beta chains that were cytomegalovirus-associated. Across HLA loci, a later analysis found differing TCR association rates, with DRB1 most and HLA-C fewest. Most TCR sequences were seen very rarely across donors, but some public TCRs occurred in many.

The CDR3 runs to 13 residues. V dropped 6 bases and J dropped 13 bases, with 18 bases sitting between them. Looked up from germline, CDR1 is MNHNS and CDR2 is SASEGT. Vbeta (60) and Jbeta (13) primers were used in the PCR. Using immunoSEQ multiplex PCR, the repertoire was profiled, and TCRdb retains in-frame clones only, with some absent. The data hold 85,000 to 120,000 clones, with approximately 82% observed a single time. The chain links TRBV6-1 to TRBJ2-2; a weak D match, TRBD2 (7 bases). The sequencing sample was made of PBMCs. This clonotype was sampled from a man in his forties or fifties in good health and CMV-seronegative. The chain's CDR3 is CASSAEGRGWLFF. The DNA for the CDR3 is TGTGCCAGCAGCGCGGAGGGGAGGGGGTGGCTGTTTTTT.